Presented here are 16 T cell receptor beta chains from one specimen sequenced in a study of Ad26.COV2.S vaccination and SARS-CoV-2 variants. The treatment was: about 20 received Ad26.COV2.S at low or high dose, single or two shots; several received placebo; per-sample allocation not given. Repertoires come from day 63 after the first vaccine or placebo injection. The method was immunoSEQ multiplex PCR; TCRdb's version includes in-frame clones alone and lacks a portion of them. This table holds about 280,000 clones, around 87% found once. The sequences come from peripheral blood, collected in a trial of Ad26.COV2.S vaccine versus placebo. These receptors all stem from a person aged 18-65 years who received the Ad26.COV2.S COVID-19 vaccine or a placebo.

This rearrangement joins TRBV27 to TRBJ2-3, with D unclear. From germline, CDR1 is MNHEY and CDR2 SMNVEV (reference sequence). V shed 3 bases and J shed 1 base, with 14 bases lying between them. CDR3 length: 16 amino acids. Here the CDR3 reads CASSFIGSWGTDTQYF. The DNA of the CDR3 is TGTGCCAGCAGTTTTATCGGGTCCTGGGGCACAGATACGCAGTATTTT.

This chain connects TRBV7-2 to TRBJ2-7; 13 nucleotides agree with TRBD2. Germline V gene sequence: CDR1 SGHTA, CDR2 FQGNSA. Trimming at V came to 4 bases and at J to 1 base, leaving 4 bases not matched to a gene. The CDR3 sequence is 16 residues long. In DNA form, the CDR3 reads TGTGCCAGCAGCTCCAGGACTAGCGGGAGTTCCTACGAGCAGTACTTC. Translating it yields CASSSRTSGSSYEQYF.

This chain uses TRBV4-2 with TRBJ2-5, with a possible D match to TRBD1 (6 bases). Per germline, CDR1 LGHNA and CDR2 YNFKEQ. The CDR3 length is 15 residues. Trimming stripped 3 bases from V and 5 bases from J, with 16 bases between. Here the CDR3 DNA reads TGTGCCAGCAGCCAGATGGGGGCCGCCTCGGAGACCCAGTACTTC. Residues: CASSQMGAASETQYF.

This clone was recorded once. The CDR3 protein is CASSPRYGELFF. The DNA of the CDR3 is TGTGCCAGCAGTCCTCGCTACGGGGAGCTGTTTTTT. J is TRBJ2-2 and V is TRBV27; D remains ambiguous. In germline, CDR1 is MNHEY, CDR2 SMNVEV (reference sequence). The CDR3 consists of 12 residues. V was pared by 5 bases and J by 7 bases, with 8 bases between.

The sample holds one count of this clone. The chain combines TRBV7-3 with TRBJ2-5; D is perhaps TRBD1 (5 bases). This CDR3 has 13 residues. Trimming pared 3 bases from V and 7 bases from J, leaving 12 bases between. Germline CDR1 reads SGHTA; CDR2 reads FQGTGA. The CDR3 DNA sequence: TGTGCCAGCAGCTTTGACGGAACAGGGACCCAGTACTTC. This translates into CASSFDGTGTQYF.

V is TRBV6-6 and J is TRBJ2-3, with D uncertain. Germline V gene sequence: CDR1 MNHNY, CDR2 SVGAGI (reference sequence). The CDR3 totals 13 residues. V lost 4 bases and J lost 4, with 9 bases in between. Here the CDR3 DNA reads TGTGCCAGCAGTTCCCGTGTTCCAGATACGCAGTATTTT. Translating it yields CASSSRVPDTQYF.

CDR3 sequence (DNA): TGTGCCAGCAGTGAAGGGATTAGACGGAACACTGAAGCTTTCTTT. Protein product: CASSEGIRRNTEAFF. This chain joins TRBV6-1 and TRBJ1-1; D gene ambiguous. CDR1 is MNHNS and CDR2 is SASEGT in the germline V gene. The germline V and J ends were trimmed by 1 base and 1 base, with 10 bases remaining between them. The CDR3 totals 15 residues.

In regard to this clone: Additional DNA sequences in this sample encode the identical CDR3. This sequence joins TRBV3-1 (or the pseudogene TRBV3-2) and TRBJ1-5; D uncertain. V dropped 1 base and J dropped 4 bases, with 8 bases sitting between them. This CDR3 region has 14 residues. Germline-derived CDR1 and CDR2 are LGHDT and YNNKEL (reference sequence). The CDR3: CASSQVAGNQPQHF. The CDR3 coding sequence is TGTGCCAGCAGCCAAGTTGCCGGGAATCAGCCCCAGCATTTT.

The chain has TRBV19 and TRBJ1-1; D is uncertain. V shed 0 bases and J shed 4 bases, with 3 bases lying between them. The CDR3 runs 12 residues. The germline CDR1 and CDR2 sequences are LNHDA and SQIVND (reference sequence). CDR3 DNA: TGTGCCAGTAGTATAGACAGCACTGAAGCTTTCTTT. Its protein is CASSIDSTEAFF.

V and J are TRBV27 and TRBJ2-7; D is perhaps TRBD1 or TRBD2 (5 bases each). The germline V and J ends were trimmed by 6 bases and 0 bases, with 18 bases remaining between them. Germline V gives CDR1 MNHEY, CDR2 SMNVEV (reference sequence). The CDR3 totals 16 residues. The CDR3 spells CASSPWGTLSSYEQYF. The CDR3 region has the DNA TGTGCCAGCAGCCCCTGGGGGACCCTAAGCTCCTACGAGCAGTACTTC.

CDR3 protein: CASSPTSGRAYEQYF. CDR3 in DNA: TGCGCCAGCAGCCCAACTAGCGGCCGGGCCTACGAGCAGTACTTC. V usage is TRBV5-1 and J usage is TRBJ2-7, with TRBD2 identical over 8 bases. The germline V gene has CDR1 SGHRS and CDR2 YFSETQ. The CDR3 is made up of 15 amino acids. The trim removed 4 bases at V and 2 bases at J, leaving 8 bases unmatched.

The genes are TRBV19 and TRBJ2-6, with 8 bases identical to TRBD1. The CDR3 is made up of 18 amino acids. CDR1 and CDR2 (germline): LNHDA, SQIVND (reference sequence). The V segment lost 7 bases and the J segment 2 bases; nucleotides outside the gene matches: 13. CDR3 coding DNA: TGTGCCAGTACCAATACCCGGACAGGGCTGACTGGGGCCAACGTCCTGACTTTC. This translates into CASTNTRTGLTGANVLTF.

This chain links TRBV7-9 with TRBJ2-7; D possibly corresponds to TRBD2 (5 bases). The CDR3 covers 13 residues. Trimming cost V 0 bases and J 6 bases, with 9 bases left between them. Germline V CDR1 and CDR2: SEHNR, FQNEAQ (reference sequence). CDR3 amino acids: CASSLAGRGEQYF. The CDR3 DNA reads as TGTGCCAGCAGCTTAGCAGGCCGGGGCGAGCAGTACTTC.

V and J are TRBV29-1 and TRBJ2-5; D uncertain. Germline CDR1 reads SQVTM; CDR2 reads ANQGSEA. This CDR3 spans 12 amino acids. Trimming pared 4 bases from V and 4 bases from J, leaving 10 bases between. The CDR3 reads CSVARTLETQYF. DNA of the CDR3: TGCAGCGTTGCAAGGACCTTAGAGACCCAGTACTTC.

This chain joins TRBV27 and TRBJ1-6, with D possibly TRBD1 on 5 matching bases. CDR1 MNHEY and CDR2 SMNVEV come from the germline V gene (reference sequence). The CDR3 loop spans 15 amino acids. V was cut by 5 bases and J by 7 bases, with 15 bases left in between. The CDR3 spells CASSPQQGDNSPLHF. In nucleotides, the CDR3 is TGTGCCAGCAGTCCCCAGCAGGGCGACAATTCACCCCTCCACTTT.

The CDR3 DNA is TGTGCCAGCAGTATTGTAGAGGACAATGAGCAGTTCTTC. Translating gives CASSIVEDNEQFF. This chain joins TRBV6-5 and TRBJ2-1; unclear D gene. Trimming left V 5 bases short and J 5 bases short, with 10 bases between. The germline gives CDR1 MNHEY, CDR2 SVGAGI. CDR3 length: 13 amino acids.